The 19 T cell receptor beta chains reported below all come from one sample, sequenced in a study of blood T cells in healthy people across ages. Through a sample-barcoded 5' primer and a J-beta primer mix, a second PCR was run for roughly 7 to 12 cycles. TCRdb re-called the 5' RACE reads with MiXCR, one entry per CDR3 protein. Here the sample spans 800,000 to 950,000 distinct CDR3 sequences, around 36% being singletons. The source material was blood. Source of these receptors: a young man in good health.

The CDR3 here is CASSFGQGAFF. As DNA, the CDR3 is TGTGCCAGCAGTTTTGGGCAGGGGGCTTTCTTT. This sequence joins TRBV12-3 or TRBV12-4 and TRBJ1-1; D possibly corresponds to TRBD1 (6 bases). With 3 bases removed from V and 11 bases from J, the gap between germline ends came to 10 bases. The CDR3 length is 11 residues.

The chain is built from TRBV2 and TRBJ2-7; 8 bases fit TRBD2. Trimming at V came to 2 bases and at J to 3 bases, leaving 6 bases not matched to a gene. Germline assignment: CDR1 SNHLY and CDR2 FYNNEI. The CDR3 is 15 amino acids. CDR3 coding DNA: TGTGCCAGCAGTGAAAGGGGGACTAGTCTCTACGAGCAGTACTTC. It yields the protein CASSERGTSLYEQYF.

This clonotype was observed a handful of times. The chain carries TRBV30 and TRBJ2-7; D remains unclear. V lost 0 bases, J lost 6 bases, and 9 bases lay in between. Germline V gene data show CDR1 as GTSNPN and CDR2 as SVGIG (reference sequence). The CDR3 runs to 12 residues. This CDR3 reads CAWSVGESEQYF. In DNA form, the CDR3 reads TGTGCCTGGAGTGTAGGCGAATCCGAGCAGTACTTC.

This clonotype appeared a few times. The V call is TRBV20-1, the J call TRBJ1-5; tentative D call: TRBD1 (5 bases). This CDR3 is 14 amino acids long. Germline assignment: CDR1 DFQATT and CDR2 SNEGSKA (reference sequence). Between the trimmed V and J ends, which lost 3 bases and 2 bases, there was a span of 11 bases. The CDR3 DNA sequence: TGCAGTGCTAGTAGGGGTACTGGCAATCAGCCCCAGCATTTT. Translated: CSASRGTGNQPQHF.

This clonotype was recorded a few times. V and J are TRBV25-1 and TRBJ1-1; D unclear. CDR3 length: 15 residues. V was shortened by 3 bases and J by 1 base, with 12 bases between the two germline ends. Germline V gives CDR1 MGHDK, CDR2 SYGVNS. The CDR3 DNA is TGTGCCAGCAGTGACAAAGATCGATCGAACACTGAAGCTTTCTTT. Translating it yields CASSDKDRSNTEAFF.

V usage is TRBV29-1 and J usage is TRBJ1-4; D is uncertain. The CDR3 spans 12 residues. In germline, CDR1 is SQVTM, CDR2 ANQGSEA. The ends were cut back, 1 base at V and 7 bases at J, with 7 bases in the middle. DNA of the CDR3: TGCAGCGTTGAAGTCGGAAGTGAAAAACTGTTTTTT. It is translated as CSVEVGSEKLFF.

This clonotype was seen only a few times. The rearrangement joins TRBV28 to TRBJ1-5, with no clear D. Trimming shortened V by 2 bases and J by 5 bases, and 7 bases separated the two germline ends. Germline CDR1 reads MDHEN; CDR2 reads SYDVKM. The CDR3 is 13 amino acids. CDR3 coding DNA: TGTGCCAGCAGTTTAGCCAAAGATCAGCCCCAGCATTTT. The encoded protein is CASSLAKDQPQHF.

The chain is built from TRBV14 and TRBJ1-2; D possibly corresponds to TRBD1 (5 bases). The CDR3 spans 14 residues. From germline, CDR1 is SGHDN and CDR2 FVKESK. With 2 bases removed from V and 7 bases from J, the gap between germline ends came to 14 bases. The CDR3 spells CASSQTPGRGGYTF. In nucleotides, the CDR3 is TGTGCCAGCAGCCAAACCCCAGGGAGGGGTGGCTACACCTTC.

This clonotype has more than one count but fewer than ten. The chain has TRBV4-2 and TRBJ1-1; unclear D gene. V lost 6 bases and J 0 bases, leaving 11 bases between the germline ends. Germline V gene lookup returns CDR1 LGHNA and CDR2 YNFKEQ. This CDR3 region has 14 residues. The CDR3 protein is CASSRDLLNTEAFF. As DNA, the CDR3 is TGTGCCAGCAGTCGGGATTTACTGAACACTGAAGCTTTCTTT.

J is TRBJ1-3 and V is TRBV29-1; D is uncertain. The CDR3 is made up of 11 amino acids. Germline CDR1 SQVTM, CDR2 ANQGSEA. V was trimmed by 2 bases and J by 7 bases, leaving 6 bases between them. The CDR3 spells CSVERTNTIYF. The CDR3 DNA is TGCAGCGTTGAACGCACGAACACCATATATTTT.

This clonotype has more than one count but fewer than ten. J is TRBJ1-5 and V is TRBV7-2, with a tentative D call TRBD1 (6 bases). V was cut by 5 bases and J by 9 bases, with 11 bases left in between. The CDR3 loop spans 12 amino acids. Germline V gene lookup returns CDR1 SGHTA and CDR2 FQGNSA. The CDR3 DNA reads as TGTGCCAGCAGCCAACAGGGTCGGCCCCAGCATTTT. This translates into CASSQQGRPQHF.

A few counts support this clonotype. The CDR3 DNA reads TGCGCCAGCAGCGCCGGGGGAGGTCATGTTGAAGCTTTCTTT. This codes for CASSAGGGHVEAFF. The chain couples TRBV5-1 to TRBJ1-1, with D perhaps TRBD1 (5 bases). The CDR3 spans 14 residues. Trimming left V 4 bases short and J 7 bases short, with 17 bases between. Germline CDR1 and CDR2: SGHRS and YFSETQ.

The chain employs TRBV24-1 and TRBJ2-5, with TRBD1 matching over 9 bases. CDR3 length equals 14 residues. V lost 7 bases and J lost 1; bases outside the gene matches: 3. In germline, CDR1 is KGHDR, CDR2 SFDVKD. The CDR3 reads CATSLDRGQETQYF. DNA of the CDR3: TGTGCCACCAGCCTGGACAGGGGCCAAGAGACCCAGTACTTC.

This chain connects TRBV20-1 to TRBJ1-1; TRBD1 matches at 12 bases. This CDR3 is 16 amino acids long. Germline V lookup: CDR1 DFQATT, CDR2 SNEGSKA (reference sequence). The J segment lost 5 bases and the V segment lost 4 bases, leaving 11 bases of the junction unmatched. The CDR3 DNA reads TGCAGTGCTAACCGGGACAGGGGGCCATTCTTGACTGAAGCTTTCTTT. Its translation: CSANRDRGPFLTEAFF.

In its sample, this clonotype was seen many times. The genes are TRBV20-1 and TRBJ1-2; TRBD1 aligns across 9 bases. The J segment lost 8 bases and the V segment lost 5 bases, leaving 6 bases of the junction unmatched. Looked up from germline, CDR1 is DFQATT and CDR2 is SNEGSKA (reference sequence). The CDR3 contains 12 residues. In DNA, the CDR3 is TGCAGTGCTGGGGACAGGGCAGGAGGCTACACCTTC. Its translation: CSAGDRAGGYTF.

This sequence joins TRBV20-1 and TRBJ2-3, with no clear D. In germline, CDR1 is DFQATT, CDR2 SNEGSKA (reference sequence). This CDR3 comprises 13 residues. Trimming removed 3 bases from V and 5 bases from J, with 12 bases in between. The CDR3 loop reads CSARGNGVDTQYF. The CDR3 nucleotides read TGCAGTGCTAGGGGAAACGGTGTAGATACGCAGTATTTT.

This clonotype was observed a handful of times. The CDR3 sequence is CASSLNRAPSSYNEQFF. Here the CDR3 DNA reads TGTGCCAGCAGTTTAAATAGGGCCCCCAGCTCCTACAATGAGCAGTTCTTC. This rearrangement joins TRBV12-3 or TRBV12-4 to TRBJ2-1; D not certain. V was cut by 2 bases and J by 0 bases, with 14 bases left in between. This CDR3 is built from 17 residues.

The rearrangement links TRBV19 to TRBJ2-6; D may be TRBD1 (6 bases). Germline values: CDR1 LNHDA, CDR2 SQIVND (reference sequence). This CDR3 has 16 amino acids. V lost 2 bases and J 3 bases, leaving 11 bases between the germline ends. The CDR3 DNA reads TGTGCCAGTAGTATAATTGCAGGGGATGGGGCCAACGTCCTGACTTTC. This gives the protein CASSIIAGDGANVLTF.

This clonotype was recorded at least ten times. Mismatch with germline at one junction end may stem from a read error. V gene TRBV3-1 combines with J gene TRBJ2-7, with D unresolved. The CDR3 has 13 amino acids. Per the germline V gene, CDR1 is LGHDT and CDR2 is YNNKEL (reference sequence). The CDR3 DNA reads as TGCGCCAGCAGCCAAGGGCTCTTCTACGAGCAGTACTTC. This encodes CASSQGLFYEQYF.